The clone carrying this T cell receptor beta chain was recorded a few times. Its antigen is unidentified. What was sequenced were expressed TCRB transcripts, since all of the isolated RNA had been reverse transcribed. Sequenced by immunoSEQ multiplex PCR; TCRdb stores in-frame clones only, minus some. The data show 150,000 or so clones, with about a tenth seen just once and around 0.68% held by the top ten. This entry belongs to a study of beta chain features in type 1 diabetes. Study context: Age, gender, cell numbers and subset yield matched between patients and controls.

The CDR3 extends over 16 amino acids. CDR1 is SGHTA and CDR2 is FQGNSA in the germline V gene. V dropped 5 bases and J dropped 4 bases, with 18 bases sitting between them. Central memory, naive, regulatory and stem cell-like memory CD4+ cells were sorted by CD45RO/CCR7/CD25/CD127/CD95/CD27. The study's findings and limits: Junctions at VDJ sites from type 1 diabetes patients had fewer insertions and more deletions.

The receptor was derived from a man in his late teens or twenties in good health. This chain joins TRBV7-2 and TRBJ2-1; D is possibly TRBD2 (5 bases). Sequencing used central memory CD4+ T cells from blood. CDR3 DNA: TGTGCCAGCAGCCAAAGAAGGGAAAGCGGTTACAATGAGCAGTTCTTC. It codes for CASSQRRESGYNEQFF.